The clone carrying this TCR beta chain was picked up one time. The immunoSEQ assay was v3. TCRdb keeps only in-frame clones here, not all; method: immunoSEQ multiplex PCR. The sample yields some 43,000 clones, around 80% seen once. This CDR3 is 15 amino acids long. Trimming removed 6 bases from V and 0 bases from J, with 9 bases in between. Germline V CDR1 and CDR2: KGHSH, LQKENI. The data were obtained in a study of TIL therapy for anti-PD-1-resistant metastatic lung cancer. Time point: pre-treatment sample, taken before nivolumab and TIL therapy. The sequence came from a man between 65 and 85 years old with non-small cell lung cancer. The chain carries TRBV18 and TRBJ2-6; tentatively, D is TRBD1 (6 bases). This material consisted of blood, taken at baseline. This CDR3 is CASSGASSGANVLTF. In DNA, the CDR3 is TGTGCCAGCTCGGGGGCCAGCTCTGGGGCCAACGTCCTGACTTTC.